This T cell receptor beta chain was retrieved from a study of blood T cell repertoires in COVID-19. Whole-study context: Some COVID-19 samples were acute and others convalescent; all came from the United States, Italy and Spain.

Participant-given clinical history determined each cohort assignment. Libraries were prepared by immunoSEQ multiplex PCR; TCRdb keeps only in-frame clonotypes and omits some of them. The sample has roughly 220,000 clones, 85% to 90% seen once. This TCR came from a woman in her 50s with acute COVID-19. Sequenced sample: PBMCs or T cells enriched from blood (not recorded which).

The chain's CDR3 is CASRETLANSYEQYF. CDR3 DNA: TGCGCCAGCAGAGAAACACTAGCTAACTCCTACGAGCAGTACTTC. The chain carries TRBV10-2 and TRBJ2-7; D might be TRBD2 (6 bases). The CDR3 loop spans 15 amino acids. Germline CDR1 reads WSHSY; CDR2 reads SAAADI. V dropped 6 bases and J dropped 0 bases, with 15 bases sitting between them.